These 14 T cell receptor beta chains share one sample of origin, sequenced in a study of cytomegalovirus exposure and HLA in healthy donors. PCR employed 60 Vbeta and 13 Jbeta primers. Clones were read by immunoSEQ multiplex PCR, and TCRdb kept only the in-frame ones, dropping some. In the table there are about 92,000 clones, roughly 73% of which are singletons. The sequenced material came from PBMCs. Receptors originate from a man between 50 and 59 years old in good health and CMV-seropositive.

The V gene is TRBV21-1, the J gene TRBJ2-7; the DNA was not used to check the table's D call, TRBD1. TRBV21-1 represents a pseudogene. This CDR3 comprises 16 residues. The CDR3 region has the DNA TGTGCCAGCAGCAAGGGACGGGACATGACAACCTACGAGCAGTACTTC. Translated: CASSKGRDMTTYEQYF.

The V call is TRBV4-2, the J call TRBJ2-7; D is ambiguous. From germline, CDR1 is LGHNA and CDR2 YNFKEQ. The CDR3 covers 13 residues. The V end was cut by 0 bases, the J end by 4 bases, with 7 bases between. CDR3 nucleotides: TGTGCCAGCAGCCAAGAATCAGGATACGAGCAGTACTTC. It is translated as CASSQESGYEQYF.

The chain carries TRBV7-2 and TRBJ2-3, with 9 positions matching TRBD1. The CDR3 has 15 amino acids. V shed 3 bases and J 3 bases; nucleotides not matched to a gene: 4. Germline loops: CDR1 SGHTA, CDR2 FQGNSA. The CDR3, as DNA: TGTGCCAGCAGCTTCAGGACAGGGGTTACAGATACGCAGTATTTT. It yields the protein CASSFRTGVTDTQYF.

The V and J genes are TRBV4-1 and TRBJ2-3; perhaps TRBD1 as D (5 bases). This CDR3 has 16 amino acids. Germline V gene lookup returns CDR1 MGHRA and CDR2 YSYEKL. Trimming removed 0 bases from V and 5 bases from J, with 15 bases in between. Written as DNA, the CDR3 is TGCGCCAGCAGCCAAGATAGGCAGGGTGGCAGAGATACGCAGTATTTT. This sequence encodes CASSQDRQGGRDTQYF.

The chain carries TRBV27 and TRBJ1-2; D not resolved. CDR3 length equals 12 residues. The V end was cut by 5 bases, the J end by 4 bases, with 8 bases between. Looked up from germline, CDR1 is MNHEY and CDR2 is SMNVEV (reference sequence). CDR3 bases: TGTGCCAGCAGTCCAGAAGTCTATGGCTACACCTTC. Its translation: CASSPEVYGYTF.

The rearrangement uses TRBV6-1 and TRBJ1-6; D unclear. Germline-derived CDR1 and CDR2 are MNHNS and SASEGT. This CDR3 is 11 amino acids long. Trimming took off 7 bases at V and 9 bases at J, with 7 bases between the two ends. This CDR3 reads CASTRFSPLHF. The CDR3 nucleotides are TGTGCCAGCACCAGGTTTTCACCCCTCCACTTT.

This clone was detected only once. The chain employs TRBV30 and TRBJ1-5; 7 bases fit TRBD1. CDR3 size: 14 residues. Trimming took 0 bases from V and 7 from J; bases not matched to a gene: 6. Germline CDR1 is GTSNPN and CDR2 is SVGIG (reference sequence). The CDR3 region has the DNA TGTGCCTGGAGTGTCCAGACAGGGAACCAGCCCCAGCATTTT. Residues: CAWSVQTGNQPQHF. The variable domain in full, completed from reference TRBV30 and TRBJ1-5, reads SQTIHQWPATLVQPVGSPLSLECTVEGTSNPNLYWYRQAAGRGLQLLFYSVGIGQISSEVPQNLSASRPQDRQFILSSKKLLLSDSGFYLCAWSVQTGNQPQHFGDGTRLSIL.

The V and J genes are TRBV19 and TRBJ1-1, with a tentative D call TRBD1 (6 bases). Trimming cost V 7 bases and J 4 bases, with 16 bases left between them. The germline CDR1 and CDR2 sequences are LNHDA and SQIVND (reference sequence). There are 14 residues in the CDR3. CDR3 region: CASKPTGGLTEAFF. The CDR3 coding sequence is TGTGCCAGTAAACCGACGGGGGGGCTCACTGAAGCTTTCTTT.

The chain carries TRBV6-5 and TRBJ2-7; TRBD1 matches 9 bases. The CDR3 runs 14 residues. Germline CDR1 MNHEY, CDR2 SVGAGI. J gave up 5 bases and V 6 bases, and 8 bases lay outside the gene matches. This CDR3 reads CASSRNRGLHEQYF. CDR3 bases: TGTGCCAGCAGCCGTAACAGGGGGCTCCACGAGCAGTACTTC.

V usage is TRBV5-6 and J usage is TRBJ2-5, with D possibly being TRBD1 (6 bases). Gene TRBJ2-7 matches the end of the DNA better, so the J call may be wrong. The CDR3 has 16 amino acids. Germline-derived CDR1 and CDR2 are SGHDT and YYEEEE. The CDR3 DNA reads TGTGCCAGCAGCTTGTTGAGGGGGTCGCTTGCCTACGAGCAGTACTTC. It encodes CASSLLRGSLAYEQYF.

This rearrangement joins TRBV4-2 to TRBJ1-1; possible D gene TRBD1, 6 bases. The CDR3 is 16 residues long. The germline V gene encodes CDR1 LGHNA and CDR2 YNFKEQ. V was pared by 4 bases and J by 0 bases, with 15 bases between. CDR3 amino acids: CASSLRTDFMNTEAFF. CDR3 bases: TGTGCCAGCAGCCTACGGACAGATTTTATGAACACTGAAGCTTTCTTT.

The CDR3 reads CASSWGNSYEQYF. The DNA of the CDR3 is TGTGCCAGCAGCTGGGGCAACTCCTACGAGCAGTACTTC. This chain connects TRBV7-2 to TRBJ2-7, with D perhaps TRBD1 (5 bases). The CDR3 covers 13 residues. V lost 4 bases to trimming and J lost 0 bases, with 7 bases between them. CDR1 is SGHTA, CDR2 FQGNSA, per germline.

J is TRBJ1-6 and V is TRBV5-6; a possible D gene is TRBD1 (5 bases). Germline V gene lookup returns CDR1 SGHDT and CDR2 YYEEEE. This CDR3 has 16 residues. Trimming cost V 0 bases and J 5 bases, with 12 bases left between them. The DNA for the CDR3 is TGTGCCAGCAGCTTGGGCCAGGGATCTAATAATTCACCCCTCCACTTT. Translation gives CASSLGQGSNNSPLHF.

The chain couples TRBV6-1 to TRBJ2-2; D is perhaps TRBD2 (5 bases). The V end was cut by 2 bases, the J end by 6 bases, with 13 bases between. This CDR3 is 15 amino acids long. Germline V gene sequence: CDR1 MNHNS, CDR2 SASEGT. The CDR3, as DNA: TGTGCCAGCAGTGAATTTCGGGAAATCGCCGGGGAGCTGTTTTTT. Its translation is CASSEFREIAGELFF.